The 31 T cell receptor beta chains below were found in one sample sequenced in a study of early T cells in non-severe SARS-CoV-2 infection. Using its own MiXCR run on the 5' RACE reads, TCRdb lists one record per CDR3 protein. The table records roughly 63,000 distinct CDR3 sequences, around 13% of them present only once. Sequencing used whole blood. These receptors all come from an adult who was a healthcare worker with PCR-confirmed SARS-CoV-2 infection or an uninfected control (not recorded which).

This clonotype was counted only a few times. This sequence joins TRBV4-1 and TRBJ1-1; D gene ambiguous. The CDR3 is 16 residues long. V dropped 0 bases and J dropped 5 bases, with 16 bases sitting between them. Germline loops: CDR1 MGHRA, CDR2 YSYEKL. The DNA of the CDR3 is TGCGCCAGCAGCCAAGAGCCAGTGGGTAGAAGGACTGAAGCTTTCTTT. Translated: CASSQEPVGRRTEAFF.

The rearrangement uses TRBV20-1 and TRBJ2-3, with TRBD1 as a possible D gene (5 bases). CDR3 length: 15 amino acids. With 6 bases removed from V and 4 bases from J, the gap between germline ends came to 20 bases. CDR1 DFQATT and CDR2 SNEGSKA come from the germline V gene (reference sequence). The CDR3 loop reads CSAPISAGLADTQYF. For the CDR3, the DNA is TGCAGTGCCCCTATCTCGGCAGGGTTGGCAGATACGCAGTATTTT.

This clonotype has more than one count but fewer than ten. The chain is built from TRBV4-3 and TRBJ2-5; TRBD2 is a possible D gene (6 bases). The CDR3 sequence is 17 residues long. Germline CDR1 is LGHNA and CDR2 is YSLEER. V was pared by 0 bases and J by 7 bases, with 21 bases between. The CDR3 sequence: CASSQDWGDDYLGTQYF. The DNA of the CDR3 is TGCGCCAGCAGCCAAGATTGGGGGGACGACTACCTGGGGACCCAGTACTTC.

This clonotype was seen at least ten times. The chain couples TRBV10-3 to TRBJ1-2, with TRBD1 identical over 9 bases. Looked up from germline, CDR1 is ENHRY and CDR2 is SYGVKD. V was pared by 1 base and J by 2 bases, with 5 bases of the junction left unmatched. The CDR3 is 16 amino acids. The CDR3 coding sequence is TGTGCCATCAGTGAGTGGGGGGACAGGGCAAACTATGGCTACACCTTC. This gives the protein CAISEWGDRANYGYTF.

This clonotype was counted at least ten times. The rearrangement links TRBV20-1 to TRBJ2-7; D uncertain. Germline-derived CDR1 and CDR2 are DFQATT and SNEGSKA (reference sequence). Trimming removed 6 bases at V and 2 bases at J, with 14 bases between. This CDR3 region has 13 residues. CDR3: CSAKTDQPYEQYF. The CDR3 nucleotides are TGCAGTGCCAAGACCGACCAACCCTACGAGCAGTACTTC.

This rearrangement joins TRBV29-1 to TRBJ1-1; TRBD1 is a possible D gene (6 bases). CDR3 length: 12 residues. V shed 6 bases and J shed 4 bases, with 12 bases lying between them. CDR1 SQVTM and CDR2 ANQGSEA come from the germline V gene. The CDR3 DNA sequence: TGCAGCGTGCAGGGGACGGCCACTGAAGCTTTCTTT. This translates into CSVQGTATEAFF.

In this sample, this clonotype turned up many times. The CDR3 nucleotides read TGTGCCAGCAGTTTACCCTGGGAAAAACTGTTTTTT. It translates to CASSLPWEKLFF. V usage is TRBV12-3 or TRBV12-4 and J usage is TRBJ1-4, with unresolved D. Trimming stripped 2 bases from V and 8 bases from J, with 6 bases between. This CDR3 spans 12 amino acids.

As to this clonotype: This may be a read error, as it is one base from a much larger clone. V is TRBV12-3 or TRBV12-4 and J is TRBJ2-1, with D perhaps TRBD1 or TRBD2 (5 bases each). Trimming stripped 5 bases from V and 11 bases from J, with 19 bases between. This CDR3 contains 14 residues. CDR3 nucleotides: TGTGCCAGCAGTCCCGGGACCTCGGAAGATAAGCAGTTCTTC. Protein product: CASSPGTSEDKQFF.

This clonotype showed up many times. The chain recombines TRBV20-1 with TRBJ2-3; no clear D. This CDR3 region has 14 residues. CDR1 is DFQATT and CDR2 is SNEGSKA in the germline V gene (reference sequence). Trimming left V 4 bases short and J 0 bases short, with 11 bases between. As DNA, the CDR3 is TGCAGTGCTACTAAAGCGCTGAGCACAGATACGCAGTATTTT. Translated: CSATKALSTDTQYF.

This clonotype was seen many times. The genes are TRBV20-1 and TRBJ1-6; 7 nucleotides align to TRBD1. The CDR3 extends over 14 amino acids. From germline, CDR1 is DFQATT and CDR2 SNEGSKA (reference sequence). V trimming: 6 bases; J trimming: 5 bases; junction bases outside the gene matches: 7. The DNA for the CDR3 is TGCAGTGCCGTTGGGACAGAGGATAATTCACCCCTCCACTTT. Translation gives CSAVGTEDNSPLHF.

This clonotype was detected ten times or more. The rearrangement uses TRBV6-5 and TRBJ1-4; D possibly corresponds to TRBD1 (5 bases). The CDR3 loop spans 15 amino acids. In germline, CDR1 is MNHEY, CDR2 SVGAGI. Trimming cost V 2 bases and J 7 bases, with 14 bases left between them. The DNA for the CDR3 is TGTGCCAGCAGTTACCGGGGACTGGGCGGTGAAAAACTGTTTTTT. Encoded protein: CASSYRGLGGEKLFF.

This clonotype has ten or more counts. The chain carries TRBV11-3 and TRBJ2-5, with 12 nucleotides matching TRBD1. The trim removed 3 bases at V and 4 bases at J, leaving 3 bases unmatched. From germline, CDR1 is SGHNT and CDR2 YENEEA. The CDR3 consists of 15 residues. DNA for the CDR3: TGTGCCAGCAGCTTCGGGACAGGGGGCCGAGAGACCCAGTACTTC. This translates into CASSFGTGGRETQYF.

Comments on this clonotype: A much larger clone sits a single nucleotide away, making a read error possible. CDR3 sequence (DNA): TGTGGCAGCAGCGTAGGGAGCAATCAGCCCCAGCATTTT. This gives the protein CGSSVGSNQPQHF. The chain employs TRBV9 and TRBJ1-5, with D uncertain. CDR3 length: 13 amino acids. The germline V gene has CDR1 SGDLS and CDR2 YYNGEE.

This clonotype turned up a few times. The genes are TRBV7-2 and TRBJ1-2, with TRBD1 as a possible D gene (5 bases). This CDR3 has 13 residues. V was trimmed by 5 bases and J by 2 bases, leaving 9 bases between them. Germline V gene sequence: CDR1 SGHTA, CDR2 FQGNSA. The chain's CDR3 is CASSPDRNYGYTF. In DNA form, the CDR3 reads TGTGCCAGCAGCCCTGACAGAAACTATGGCTACACCTTC.

This clonotype was found many times. The chain carries TRBV9 and TRBJ2-3; TRBD2 agrees at 8 bases. The CDR3 runs to 16 residues. Germline V gene data show CDR1 as SGDLS and CDR2 as YYNGEE. V was clipped by 3 bases and J by 0 bases; unmatched bases: 6. CDR3 amino acids: CASSAVAGSSTDTQYF. The CDR3 coding sequence is TGTGCCAGCAGCGCCGTAGCGGGATCTAGCACAGATACGCAGTATTTT. The whole variable domain, filled in from reference TRBV9 and TRBJ2-3, reads DSGVTQTPKHLITATGQRVTLRCSPRSGDLSVYWYQQSLDQGLQFLIQYYNGEERAKGNILERFSAQQFPDLHSELNLSSLELGDSALYFCASSAVAGSSTDTQYFGPGTRLTVL.

In its sample, this clonotype was seen many times. The chain combines TRBV6-2 or TRBV6-3 with TRBJ1-5; tentative D call: TRBD1 (6 bases). V lost 5 bases to trimming and J lost 2 bases, with 19 bases between them. The CDR3 extends over 17 amino acids. Per germline, CDR1 MNHEY and CDR2 SVGEGT. This CDR3 is CASSEKLQGLGNQPQHF. CDR3 nucleotide sequence: TGTGCCAGCAGTGAAAAACTACAGGGTTTGGGCAATCAGCCCCAGCATTTT.

The chain recombines TRBV10-3 with TRBJ2-3; D is perhaps TRBD1 (6 bases). Between the trimmed V and J ends, which lost 3 bases and 7 bases, there was a span of 11 bases. Germline V gene sequence: CDR1 ENHRY, CDR2 SYGVKD. The CDR3 has 13 residues. The CDR3 DNA reads TGTGCCATCAGTGACAGGGGTTACCATACGCAGTATTTT. It translates to CAISDRGYHTQYF.

This chain links TRBV27 with TRBJ2-1; TRBD1 matches at 8 bases. The V segment lost 5 bases and the J segment 4 bases; nucleotides outside the gene matches: 7. This CDR3 region has 15 residues. Looked up from germline, CDR1 is MNHEY and CDR2 is SMNVEV (reference sequence). CDR3 amino acids: CASSLSDREYNEQFF. The CDR3 DNA is TGTGCCAGCAGTCTCTCGGACAGGGAGTACAATGAGCAGTTCTTC.

This sequence joins TRBV27 and TRBJ2-7, with D maybe TRBD1 (6 bases). This CDR3 is built from 14 residues. V was cut by 2 bases and J by 2 bases, with 10 bases left in between. CDR1 is MNHEY and CDR2 is SMNVEV in the germline V gene (reference sequence). The CDR3 region has the DNA TGTGCCAGCAGTTTAGCACAGGGCCCCTACGAGCAGTACTTC. As protein: CASSLAQGPYEQYF.

This clonotype was picked up many times. The chain recombines TRBV4-3 with TRBJ2-2, with a weak D call TRBD1 (5 bases). Germline V CDR1 and CDR2: LGHNA, YSLEER. Trimming shortened V by 0 bases and J by 1 base, and 12 bases separated the two germline ends. This CDR3 region has 17 residues. CDR3 loop: CASSQETVMLNTGELFF. For the CDR3, the DNA is TGCGCCAGCAGCCAAGAGACAGTGATGTTGAACACCGGGGAGCTGTTTTTT.

The table lists this clonotype with many counts. The CDR3 region is CAWSAPPSGTGVAWRNQPQHF. The DNA for the CDR3 is TGTGCCTGGAGTGCCCCTCCTAGCGGGACAGGGGTTGCCTGGCGCAATCAGCCCCAGCATTTT. V gene TRBV30 combines with J gene TRBJ1-5; 10 bases agree with TRBD1. CDR1 is GTSNPN, CDR2 SVGIG, per germline (reference sequence). Trimming removed 1 base from V and 2 bases from J; junction bases left unmatched: 20. This CDR3 has 21 amino acids.

This sequence joins TRBV29-1 and TRBJ1-2, with D maybe TRBD1 (6 bases). This CDR3 is built from 12 residues. The V end lost 4 bases, the J end lost 4 bases, and 10 bases lay between the germline ends. Germline values: CDR1 SQVTM, CDR2 ANQGSEA. The CDR3 DNA is TGCAGCGTTGCGCGACAGGCCTATGGCTACACCTTC. Protein sequence: CSVARQAYGYTF. Drawing the rest from reference TRBV29-1 and TRBJ1-2, the complete variable domain is SAVISQKPSRDICQRGTSLTIQCQVDSQVTMMFWYRQQPGQSLTLIATANQGSEATYESGFVIDKFPISRPNLTFSTLTVSNMSPEDSSIYLCSVARQAYGYTFGSGTRLTVV.

This clonotype came up many times. The chain combines TRBV10-3 with TRBJ2-7, with D perhaps being TRBD1 or TRBD2 (5 bases each). Trimming removed 10 bases from V and 3 bases from J, with 22 bases in between. Germline V gene lookup returns CDR1 ENHRY and CDR2 SYGVKD. CDR3 length: 15 residues. The CDR3 loop is CATRDRSKSGYEQYF. The CDR3 nucleotides read TGTGCCACCCGGGACCGCTCTAAATCAGGCTACGAGCAGTACTTC.

This clonotype occurred many times. The chain has TRBV7-9 and TRBJ2-7; D is perhaps TRBD1 (6 bases). Germline loops: CDR1 SEHNR, CDR2 FQNEAQ (reference sequence). The CDR3 length is 14 residues. The V end lost 7 bases, the J end lost 2 bases, and 15 bases lay between the germline ends. CDR3 loop: CASTSYGQTYEQYF. In DNA, the CDR3 is TGTGCCAGCACCTCGTACGGACAGACCTACGAGCAGTACTTC.

This clonotype was detected ten times or more. The chain has TRBV7-2 and TRBJ2-7; TRBD2 agrees at 8 bases. Germline values: CDR1 SGHTA, CDR2 FQGNSA. The CDR3 is made up of 15 amino acids. With V trimmed by 3 bases and J by 7 bases, 11 bases remained unmatched. The CDR3 loop reads CASSFVGGASREQYF. CDR3 nucleotide sequence: TGTGCCAGCAGCTTCGTCGGGGGGGCCTCGAGGGAGCAGTACTTC.

This chain uses TRBV4-1 with TRBJ1-5; D is unresolved. Between the trimmed V and J ends, which lost 0 bases and 7 bases, there was a span of 13 bases. The CDR3 sequence is 15 residues long. The V gene's germline CDR1 is MGHRA and CDR2 YSYEKL. The CDR3 DNA follows: TGCGCCAGCAGCCAAGAAGGTCTGGGTCGACAGCCCCAGCATTTT. Translation gives CASSQEGLGRQPQHF.

CDR3: CASSLIGTASDTQYF. The CDR3 DNA reads TGTGCCAGCAGCTTAATAGGAACAGCCTCAGATACGCAGTATTTT. The V gene is TRBV7-6, the J gene TRBJ2-3; no reliable D call. The CDR3 has 15 residues. CDR1 is SGHVS and CDR2 is FNYEAQ in the germline V gene. V dropped 2 bases and J dropped 4 bases, with 13 bases sitting between them.

Only a few counts were recorded for this clonotype. The rearrangement uses TRBV9 and TRBJ2-3, with a tentative D call TRBD1 (5 bases). The CDR3 sequence is 12 residues long. The ends were cut back, 3 bases at V and 6 bases at J, with 8 bases in the middle. The germline V gene has CDR1 SGDLS and CDR2 YYNGEE. CDR3 amino acids: CASSAPGDTQYF. CDR3 DNA: TGTGCCAGCAGCGCCCCAGGGGATACGCAGTATTTT.

This clonotype came up many times. This sequence joins TRBV6-6 and TRBJ1-2, with D uncertain. CDR1 MNHNY and CDR2 SVGAGI come from the germline V gene (reference sequence). The CDR3 has 14 residues. The germline V and J ends were trimmed by 2 bases and 3 bases, with 10 bases remaining between them. The CDR3 region is CASSYGPTYYGYTF. As DNA, the CDR3 is TGTGCCAGCAGTTACGGACCGACTTACTATGGCTACACCTTC.

By sample fraction, this clonotype is medium-sized. The chain carries TRBV7-9 and TRBJ1-1; D perhaps matches TRBD1 (5 bases). The CDR3 extends over 15 amino acids. Germline loops: CDR1 SEHNR, CDR2 FQNEAQ (reference sequence). V shed 1 base and J shed 1 base, with 10 bases lying between them. The CDR3 coding sequence is TGTGCCAGCAGCTTAGAGGGGCCGGCGAACACTGAAGCTTTCTTT. Its translation is CASSLEGPANTEAFF.

The J gene is TRBJ1-4, the V gene TRBV12-3 or TRBV12-4; D uncertain. This CDR3 region has 16 residues. Trimming removed 3 bases at V and 3 bases at J, with 14 bases between. CDR3 loop: CASSFSVGGPNEKLFF. The CDR3 region has the DNA TGTGCCAGCAGTTTCTCTGTGGGCGGACCTAATGAAAAACTGTTTTTT.